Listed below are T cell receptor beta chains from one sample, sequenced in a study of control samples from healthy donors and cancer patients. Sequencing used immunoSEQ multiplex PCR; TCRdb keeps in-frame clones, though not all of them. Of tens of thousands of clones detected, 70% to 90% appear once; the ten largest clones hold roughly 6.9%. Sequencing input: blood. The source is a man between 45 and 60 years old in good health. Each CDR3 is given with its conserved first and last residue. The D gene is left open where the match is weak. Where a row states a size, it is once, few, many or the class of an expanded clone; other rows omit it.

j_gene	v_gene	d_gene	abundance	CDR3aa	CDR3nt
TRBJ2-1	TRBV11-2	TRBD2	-	CASRPELAGGQDEQFF	TGTGCCAGCAGGCCGGAACTAGCGGGGGGGCAAGATGAGCAGTTCTTC
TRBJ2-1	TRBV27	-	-	CAIQEGTLYNEQFF	TGTGCCATCCAGGAGGGGACCCTTTACAATGAGCAGTTCTTC
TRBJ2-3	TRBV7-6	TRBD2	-	CASSPLRGGYTDTQYF	TGTGCCAGCAGCCCCCTGCGGGGGGGGTACACAGATACGCAGTATTTT
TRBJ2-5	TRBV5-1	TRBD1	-	CASSSGQGGETQYF	TGCGCCAGCAGCTCTGGACAGGGAGGAGAGACCCAGTACTTC
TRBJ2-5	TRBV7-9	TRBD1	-	CASSRGQGETQYF	TGTGCCAGCAGCCGGGGACAGGGGGAGACCCAGTACTTC
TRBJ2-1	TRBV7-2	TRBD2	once	CASSFPRGGGKSYNEQFF	TGTGCCAGCAGCTTCCCACGGGGCGGGGGGAAATCCTACAATGAGCAGTTCTTC
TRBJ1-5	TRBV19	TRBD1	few	CASTPKGSNRGKGSSNQPQHF	TGTGCCAGTACCCCAAAGGGATCGAACAGGGGGAAGGGTTCTAGCAATCAGCCCCAGCATTTT
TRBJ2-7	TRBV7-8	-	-	CASSPGLSGSREQYF	TGTGCCAGCAGCCCGGGACTTTCAGGATCTCGGGAGCAGTACTTC
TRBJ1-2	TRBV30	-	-	CAWRSGYGYTF	TGTGCCTGGAGGTCAGGGTATGGCTACACCTTC
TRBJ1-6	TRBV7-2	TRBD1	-	CASSSGTGILQTLHF	TGTGCCAGCAGCTCCGGGACAGGCATTCTTCAAACCCTCCACTTT
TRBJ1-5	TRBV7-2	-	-	CASSLNFDQPQHF	TGTGCCAGCAGCCTGAATTTCGATCAGCCCCAGCATTTT
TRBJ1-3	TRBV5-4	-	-	CASSPWESGNTIYF	TGTGCCAGCAGCCCCTGGGAATCTGGAAACACCATATATTTT
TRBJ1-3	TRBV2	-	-	CASSEYLRSGNTIYF	TGTGCCAGCAGTGAATACCTCAGATCAGGAAACACCATATATTTT
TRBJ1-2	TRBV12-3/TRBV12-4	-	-	CASSLSGGNGYTF	TGTGCCAGCAGTTTATCCGGGGGGAATGGCTACACCTTC
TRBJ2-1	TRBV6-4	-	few	CASSALGQPYNEQFF	TGTGCCAGCAGCGCCCTAGGTCAGCCCTACAATGAGCAGTTCTTC
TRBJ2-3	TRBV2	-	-	CASSPNGIGTDTQYF	TGTGCCAGCAGTCCTAACGGGATCGGCACAGATACGCAGTATTTT
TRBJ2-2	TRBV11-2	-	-	CASNLAQGELFF	TGTGCCAGCAACTTAGCCCAGGGGGAGCTGTTTTTT
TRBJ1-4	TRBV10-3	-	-	CAISGSVGQGNEKLFF	TGTGCCATCAGTGGGTCGGTTGGGCAGGGGAATGAAAAACTGTTTTTT
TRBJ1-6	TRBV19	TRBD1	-	CASSRGQGAESPLHF	TGTGCCAGTAGTAGGGGACAGGGGGCGGAATCACCCCTCCACTTT
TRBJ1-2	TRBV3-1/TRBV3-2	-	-	CASSPIAGCGYTF	TGTGCCAGCAGTCCGATCGCAGGATGTGGCTACACCTTC
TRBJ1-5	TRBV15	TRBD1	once	CATSGTGSSNQPQHF	TGTGCCACCAGCGGGACAGGGTCAAGCAATCAGCCCCAGCATTTT
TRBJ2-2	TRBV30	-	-	CASDAAAARYTGELFF	TGTGCCTCAGACGCGGCGGCCGCAAGGTACACCGGGGAGCTGTTTTTT
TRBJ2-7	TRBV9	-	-	CASSGAGQWGRDEQYF	TGTGCCAGCAGCGGAGCAGGGCAGTGGGGAAGGGACGAGCAGTACTTC
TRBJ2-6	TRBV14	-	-	CASSQDPGAGANVLTF	TGTGCCAGCAGCCAAGATCCCGGGGCTGGGGCCAACGTCCTGACTTTC
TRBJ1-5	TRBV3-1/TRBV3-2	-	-	CASSQAQDSNQPQHF	TGTGCCAGCAGCCAGGCTCAGGATAGCAATCAGCCCCAGCATTTT
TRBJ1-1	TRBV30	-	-	CAWSAHTEAFF	TGTGCCTGGAGTGCCCACACTGAAGCTTTCTTT
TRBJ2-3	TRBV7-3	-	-	CASSLRGGVRTDTQYF	TGTGCCAGCAGCTTACGCGGCGGGGTCCGCACAGATACGCAGTATTTT
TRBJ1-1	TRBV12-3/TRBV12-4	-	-	CASSLRRDTEAFF	TGTGCCAGCAGTTTAAGGAGGGACACTGAAGCTTTCTTT
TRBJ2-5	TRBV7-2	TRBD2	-	CASSLTSGAQETQYF	TGTGCCAGCAGCCTGACTAGCGGGGCTCAAGAGACCCAGTACTTC
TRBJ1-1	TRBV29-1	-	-	CSVVMNTEAFF	TGCAGCGTTGTAATGAACACTGAAGCTTTCTTT
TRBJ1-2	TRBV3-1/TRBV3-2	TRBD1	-	CASSPGQGYGYTF	TGTGCCAGCAGCCCTGGACAGGGCTATGGCTACACCTTC
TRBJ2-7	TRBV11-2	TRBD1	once	CASRRLRDRDPYF	TGTGCCAGCAGACGCCTCCGGGACAGGGACCCGTACTTC
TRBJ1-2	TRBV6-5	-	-	CASSYSAGGGYTF	TGTGCCAGCAGTTATTCGGCAGGCGGGGGCTACACCTTC
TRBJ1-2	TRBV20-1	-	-	CSARDAPGHFF	TGCAGTGCTAGAGACGCTCCGGGACACTTCTTC
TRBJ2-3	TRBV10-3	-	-	CANRDDTDTQYF	TGTGCCAACCGGGACGACACAGATACGCAGTATTTT
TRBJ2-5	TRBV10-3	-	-	CAISEMGSEETQYF	TGTGCCATCAGTGAGATGGGTAGTGAAGAGACCCAGTACTTC
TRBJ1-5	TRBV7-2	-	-	CASSLGPGPGPQHF	TGTGCCAGCAGCTTAGGACCAGGGCCTGGGCCCCAGCATTTT
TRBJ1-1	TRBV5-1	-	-	CASSLPPPGVYMAFF	TGCGCCAGCAGCTTGCCCCCCCCAGGGGTGTATATGGCTTTCTTT
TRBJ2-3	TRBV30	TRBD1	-	CAWSVTWGQGGSDTQYF	TGTGCCTGGAGTGTCACTTGGGGACAGGGGGGTTCAGATACGCAGTATTTT
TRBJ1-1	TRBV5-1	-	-	CASSFGPGGTEAFF	TGCGCCAGCAGCTTCGGGCCTGGGGGCACTGAAGCTTTCTTT
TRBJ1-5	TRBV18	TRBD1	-	CASSLDRDVQPQHF	TGTGCCAGCTCCCTGGACAGGGACGTGCAGCCCCAGCATTTT
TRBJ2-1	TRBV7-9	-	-	CASSPTPLSKRYNEQFF	TGTGCCAGCAGCCCCACCCCCTTAAGTAAGCGCTACAATGAGCAGTTCTTC
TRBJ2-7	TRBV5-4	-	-	CASSLTVSHEQYF	TGTGCCAGCAGCTTAACAGTTTCCCACGAGCAGTACTTC
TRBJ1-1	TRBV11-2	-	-	CASSLDPGNTEAFF	TGTGCCAGCAGCTTAGATCCGGGGAACACTGAAGCTTTCTTT
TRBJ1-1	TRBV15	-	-	CATSPPGWGLTEAFF	TGTGCCACCAGCCCGCCGGGTTGGGGGCTCACTGAAGCTTTCTTT
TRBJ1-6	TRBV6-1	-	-	CASSEWGANNSPLHF	TGTGCCAGCAGTGAATGGGGGGCGAATAATTCACCCCTCCACTTT
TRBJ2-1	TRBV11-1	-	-	CASSLGSRQGPFF	TGTGCCAGCAGCTTAGGTAGCAGGCAGGGTCCGTTCTTC